The next 32 T cell receptor beta chains were all read from a single sample in a study of T cell repertoires in cytomegalovirus infection. Each CDR3 protein is one row after TCRdb ran MiXCR on the reads. The sample shows hundreds of thousands of distinct CDR3 sequences, roughly a tenth of them seen only once. The sequenced sample was PBMCs. The receptors originated from a human donor in good health (CMV status not recorded). Some clones in this sample may be carry-over from other donors' samples.

This clonotype was seen repeatedly, ten times or more. This chain uses TRBV12-3 or TRBV12-4 with TRBJ2-1, with D hard to call. V gave up 6 bases and J gave up 4 bases, with 22 bases separating them. The CDR3 consists of 17 residues. Here the CDR3 DNA reads TGTGCCAGCAGCGCCAAGAGACTCATAAAGGCGTACAATGAGCAGTTCTTC. As protein: CASSAKRLIKAYNEQFF.

The chain employs TRBV19 and TRBJ2-1; 7 bases align to TRBD2. This CDR3 is built from 14 residues. V gave up 6 bases and J gave up 4 bases; unmatched junction bases: 6. Germline CDR1 reads LNHDA; CDR2 reads SQIVND (reference sequence). The DNA of the CDR3 is TGTGCCAGTAGGGCTGGCGGGGGTTACAATGAGCAGTTCTTC. It is translated as CASRAGGGYNEQFF.

This clonotype has ten or more counts. V usage is TRBV28 and J usage is TRBJ1-1, with D possibly being TRBD1 (6 bases). Trimming took 11 bases from V and 5 from J, leaving 18 bases between them. Germline values: CDR1 MDHEN, CDR2 SYDVKM. CDR3 length equals 13 residues. The CDR3, as DNA: TGTGCCGGGGGGGTGGGGAGGGGGACTGAAGCTTTCTTT. This encodes CAGGVGRGTEAFF.

This rearrangement joins TRBV20-1 to TRBJ1-2, with unresolved D. V was shortened by 0 bases and J by 6 bases, with 20 bases between the two germline ends. CDR3 length: 16 residues. Germline loops: CDR1 DFQATT, CDR2 SNEGSKA (reference sequence). For the CDR3, the DNA is TGCAGTGCTAGAGATCTCCTCAGTCCCATCCCGGATGGCTACACCTTC. Protein: CSARDLLSPIPDGYTF.

There are many counts of this clonotype. This chain uses TRBV28 with TRBJ1-2; 9 bases match TRBD1. Trimming cost V 2 bases and J 6 bases; bases outside gene matches: 4. The CDR3 is made up of 14 amino acids. The germline V gene encodes CDR1 MDHEN and CDR2 SYDVKM. CDR3 amino acids: CASSLAGQGNGYTF. CDR3 DNA sequence: TGTGCCAGCAGTTTAGCGGGACAGGGAAATGGCTACACCTTC.

This clonotype was observed a handful of times. The genes are TRBV20-1 and TRBJ1-5; TRBD1 is a possible D gene (5 bases). CDR1 and CDR2 (germline): DFQATT, SNEGSKA (reference sequence). Trimming took off 2 bases at V and 3 bases at J, with 14 bases between the two ends. The CDR3 length is 15 residues. CDR3 sequence reads: CSARQTGATNQPQHF. Written as DNA, the CDR3 is TGCAGTGCTAGACAAACAGGTGCCACCAATCAGCCCCAGCATTTT.

This clonotype came up many times. The genes are TRBV6-1 and TRBJ2-5, with TRBD1 as a possible D gene (5 bases). V lost 8 bases to trimming and J lost 5 bases, with 27 bases between them. This CDR3 is 17 amino acids long. CDR1 and CDR2 (germline): MNHNS, SASEGT. CDR3 residues: CASQTTPNGHPQETQYF. The DNA for the CDR3 is TGTGCCAGCCAAACGACACCGAATGGACACCCTCAGGAGACCCAGTACTTC.

This clonotype appeared many times. The rearrangement uses TRBV28 and TRBJ1-2, with TRBD1 identical over 8 bases. Germline V gene sequence: CDR1 MDHEN, CDR2 SYDVKM. J lost 3 bases, V lost 6 bases, and 15 bases had no gene match. The CDR3 totals 17 residues. The CDR3 DNA reads as TGTGCCAGCAGACCGGGACAGGAGTATACTTGGGACTATGGCTACACCTTC. Its translation: CASRPGQEYTWDYGYTF.

At least ten counts were recorded for this clonotype. The chain employs TRBV28 and TRBJ2-7; D remains unclear. The CDR3 length is 13 residues. V lost 6 bases to trimming and J lost 2 bases, with 11 bases between them. Germline-derived CDR1 and CDR2 are MDHEN and SYDVKM. As DNA, the CDR3 is TGTGCCAGCAGCTTACAGTTAACCTACGAGCAGTACGTC. Translated: CASSLQLTYEQYV.

This clonotype was counted ten times or more. The chain recombines TRBV20-1 with TRBJ2-1; 7 bases line up with TRBD2. The V gene's germline CDR1 is DFQATT and CDR2 SNEGSKA (reference sequence). Losses at the gene ends were 0 bases for V and 3 bases for J; bases not matched to a gene: 5. This CDR3 spans 15 amino acids. As DNA, the CDR3 is TGCAGTGCTAGAGATCCGGGCGGGGGCTACAATGAGCAGTTCTTC. This gives the protein CSARDPGGGYNEQFF.

With regard to this clonotype: One end of the junction does not line up with germline, which may come from a read error. The chain is built from TRBV7-7 and TRBJ2-5; D may be TRBD1 (5 bases). Germline CDR1 SSHAT, CDR2 FNYEAQ (reference sequence). This CDR3 contains 14 residues. CDR3 sequence: CASSFGHQKETQYF. The CDR3 region has the DNA TGTGCTAGCAGCTTCGGACACCAAAAAGAGACCCAGTACTTC.

This clonotype was seen more than once but under ten times. The CDR3 nucleotides are TGTGCCAGCAGTTCCAGGGCGGTGGGCTACACCTTC. It specifies CASSSRAVGYTF. The chain uses TRBV6-2 or TRBV6-3 and TRBJ1-2; maybe TRBD1 (5 bases). The V end was cut by 4 bases, the J end by 8 bases, with 11 bases between. Germline V gene data show CDR1 as MNHEY and CDR2 as SVGEGT. There are 12 residues in the CDR3.

This clonotype was seen ten or more times. The genes are TRBV14 and TRBJ1-1; D gene ambiguous. V dropped 4 bases and J dropped 5 bases, with 11 bases sitting between them. The CDR3 loop spans 13 amino acids. The germline V gene encodes CDR1 SGHDN and CDR2 FVKESK. The CDR3 spells CASSRAWGTEAFF. CDR3 sequence (DNA): TGTGCCAGCAGCCGCGCCTGGGGAACTGAAGCTTTCTTT.

This clonotype was detected only a few times. The rearrangement uses TRBV14 and TRBJ2-2, with 9 nucleotides matching TRBD1. V gave up 2 bases and J gave up 1 base; unmatched junction bases: 2. This CDR3 region has 16 residues. CDR1 and CDR2 from the germline V gene are SGHDN and FVKESK. The CDR3 reads CASSQMTGGNTGELFF. CDR3 DNA: TGTGCCAGCAGCCAAATGACAGGGGGGAACACCGGGGAGCTGTTTTTT.

The table lists this clonotype with many counts. The V gene is TRBV25-1, the J gene TRBJ1-1; D is possibly TRBD1 (6 bases). V was cut by 10 bases and J by 8 bases, with 20 bases left in between. This CDR3 spans 13 amino acids. In germline, CDR1 is MGHDK, CDR2 SYGVNS. CDR3 nucleotides: TGTGCCACCCAGAGGTTCGGGACATTCGAAGCTTTCTTT. Translated: CATQRFGTFEAFF.

The J gene is TRBJ2-1, the V gene TRBV7-2; D gene unclear. The V end was cut by 5 bases, the J end by 12 bases, with 17 bases between. This CDR3 contains 13 residues. Germline V gene lookup returns CDR1 SGHTA and CDR2 FQGNSA. The CDR3 nucleotides are TGTGCCAGCAGCACCGCCCTGGGGTTTTTGCAGTTCTTC. Residues: CASSTALGFLQFF.

This clonotype was seen repeatedly, ten times or more. The rearrangement uses TRBV29-1 and TRBJ2-3; D not resolved. V lost 5 bases and J lost 0, with 9 bases in between. The CDR3 has 13 amino acids. Germline CDR1 reads SQVTM; CDR2 reads ANQGSEA. The CDR3 bases are TGCAGCGTTCGTCTTTTGAGCACAGATACGCAGTATTTT. Protein product: CSVRLLSTDTQYF.

This clonotype was observed many times. The genes are TRBV7-2 and TRBJ1-1; D remains unclear. Per germline, CDR1 SGHTA and CDR2 FQGNSA. The CDR3 is 14 amino acids. Trimming took 5 bases from V and 5 from J, leaving 15 bases between them. The CDR3 region is CASSIDNLGTEAFF. The CDR3 DNA reads TGTGCCAGCAGCATCGACAATCTGGGGACTGAAGCTTTCTTT.

J is TRBJ1-5 and V is TRBV20-1; D is possibly TRBD1 (5 bases). The CDR3 consists of 13 residues. Trimming took 1 base from V and 3 from J, leaving 7 bases between them. The germline gives CDR1 DFQATT, CDR2 SNEGSKA (reference sequence). The CDR3 loop is CSARGQNNQPQHF. Written as DNA, the CDR3 is TGCAGTGCTAGAGGACAGAACAATCAGCCCCAGCATTTT.

This clonotype was picked up many times. The chain links TRBV28 to TRBJ2-5; D is ambiguous. The CDR3 consists of 11 residues. Germline-derived CDR1 and CDR2 are MDHEN and SYDVKM. V gave up 5 bases and J gave up 7 bases, with 8 bases separating them. The CDR3 DNA reads as TGTGCCAGCAGTCCTCGGGTGACCCAGTACTTC. Residues: CASSPRVTQYF.

Ten or more counts support this clonotype. This chain uses TRBV7-2 with TRBJ1-1; D unresolved. Germline values: CDR1 SGHTA, CDR2 FQGNSA. V was pared by 1 base and J by 3 bases, with 12 bases between. This CDR3 is built from 15 residues. The CDR3 reads CASSLERARYTEAFF. CDR3 nucleotides: TGTGCCAGCAGCTTAGAGAGGGCGCGGTACACTGAAGCTTTCTTT.

Concerning this clonotype itself: The junction and the germline gene differ at one end; a read error may be behind it. The chain uses TRBV12-3 or TRBV12-4 and TRBJ2-5, with 7 bases that match TRBD1. This CDR3 is built from 14 residues. The CDR3 nucleotides read TGTGCCAGCAGCCAACAGGGGTTTGTGAAGACCCAGCACTTC. Protein sequence: CASSQQGFVKTQHF.

This clonotype was recorded a few times. This chain connects TRBV20-1 to TRBJ2-3; the match to TRBD1 covers 10 bases. The CDR3 totals 14 residues. Trimming at V came to 6 bases and at J to 4 bases, leaving 7 bases not matched to a gene. Germline-derived CDR1 and CDR2 are DFQATT and SNEGSKA (reference sequence). CDR3 sequence: CSAKGQGGPDTQYF. The CDR3 nucleotides are TGCAGTGCAAAAGGACAGGGGGGCCCAGATACGCAGTATTTT.

This clonotype was detected many times. The chain joins TRBV6-5 to TRBJ2-2; D remains ambiguous. In germline, CDR1 is MNHEY, CDR2 SVGAGI. V dropped 0 bases and J dropped 8 bases, with 4 bases sitting between them. The CDR3 is made up of 12 amino acids. The CDR3 bases are TGTGCCAGCAGTTACTCGAGAGGGGAGCTGTTTTTT. Translating it yields CASSYSRGELFF.

This clonotype was counted at least ten times. The J gene is TRBJ2-1, the V gene TRBV6-6; D remains ambiguous. The CDR3 sequence is 14 residues long. Germline-derived CDR1 and CDR2 are MNHNY and SVGAGI (reference sequence). Trimming removed 0 bases from V and 9 bases from J, with 12 bases in between. CDR3 region: CASSYSGGLSEQFF. CDR3 nucleotides: TGTGCCAGCAGTTACTCGGGTGGGTTGAGTGAGCAGTTCTTC.

The V gene is TRBV29-1, the J gene TRBJ2-1, with D uncertain. The CDR3 has 15 residues. Germline V lookup: CDR1 SQVTM, CDR2 ANQGSEA. Trimming took off 0 bases at V and 1 base at J, with 10 bases between the two ends. CDR3 sequence (DNA): TGCAGCGTTGAAGATGATAGGTCGTCCTACAATGAGCAGTTCTTC. It is translated as CSVEDDRSSYNEQFF.

This clonotype has a count of ten or more. The V call is TRBV20-1, the J call TRBJ2-1, with unresolved D. CDR1 DFQATT and CDR2 SNEGSKA come from the germline V gene (reference sequence). This CDR3 comprises 17 residues. The CDR3 is CRVALVSDLQCVNEQFF. In DNA, the CDR3 is TGCAGGGTAGCCCTAGTGTCTGATTTACAGTGTGTCAATGAGCAGTTCTTC.

The sample holds many counts of this clonotype. The chain uses TRBV28 and TRBJ1-5; the D gene is possibly TRBD1 (6 bases). Trimming left V 6 bases short and J 6 bases short, with 18 bases between. This CDR3 is 15 amino acids long. Germline CDR1 and CDR2: MDHEN and SYDVKM. In DNA, the CDR3 is TGTGCCAGCAGGGCCGGGCGGGGGCTGGGTCAGCCCCAGCATTTT. Translation gives CASRAGRGLGQPQHF. The full variable domain, its missing parts supplied by reference TRBV28 and TRBJ1-5, is DVKVTQSSRYLVKRTGEKVFLECVQDMDHENMFWYRQDPGLGLRLIYFSYDVKMKEKGDIPEGYSVSREKKERFSLILESASTNQTSMYLCASRAGRGLGQPQHFGDGTRLSIL.

This clonotype was recorded many times. The rearrangement links TRBV12-3 or TRBV12-4 to TRBJ2-3; the match to TRBD2 covers 11 bases. With V trimmed by 6 bases and J by 8 bases, 7 bases remained unmatched. The CDR3 loop spans 14 amino acids. The DNA for the CDR3 is TGTGCCAGCAGCACCGGGACTAGCGGCCCTACGCAGTATTTT. Its protein is CASSTGTSGPTQYF.

The gene calls are TRBV5-5 and TRBJ1-3; D perhaps matches TRBD1 (5 bases). V lost 0 bases to trimming and J lost 0 bases, with 10 bases between them. Looked up from germline, CDR1 is SGHKS and CDR2 is YYEKEE (reference sequence). The CDR3 covers 16 residues. The CDR3 spells CASSLEGRISGNTIYF. The CDR3 region has the DNA TGTGCCAGCAGCTTGGAGGGACGGATCTCTGGAAACACCATATATTTT. The whole variable domain, remainder taken from reference TRBV5-5 and TRBJ1-3, is DAGVTQSPTHLIKTRGQQVTLRCSPISGHKSVSWYQQVLGQGPQFIFQYYEKEERGRGNFPDRFSARQFPNYSSELNVNALLLGDSALYLCASSLEGRISGNTIYFGEGSWLTVV.

This clonotype was found many times. The gene calls are TRBV20-1 and TRBJ2-3; 10 nucleotides agree with TRBD2. CDR3 length: 15 amino acids. V was clipped by 0 bases and J by 0 bases; unmatched bases: 0. CDR1 and CDR2 (germline): DFQATT, SNEGSKA (reference sequence). CDR3 protein: CSARDSGGSTDTQYF. The CDR3 DNA reads as TGCAGTGCTAGAGATAGCGGGGGGAGCACAGATACGCAGTATTTT.

In this sample, this clonotype turned up many times. This chain uses TRBV28 with TRBJ2-5; 7 bases agree with TRBD1. The CDR3 extends over 13 amino acids. Germline V gene lookup returns CDR1 MDHEN and CDR2 SYDVKM. The V segment lost 6 bases and the J segment 5 bases; nucleotides outside the gene matches: 6. The CDR3 protein is CASSFDRAETQYF. The CDR3 region has the DNA TGTGCCAGCAGCTTCGACAGGGCCGAGACCCAGTACTTC.